This paragraph covers one TCR beta chain sequence. Its antigen is not identified. The PCR had 60 Vbeta and 13 Jbeta primers. TCRdb's copy holds only in-frame clones and misses some; the assay was immunoSEQ multiplex PCR. The sample has roughly 230,000 clones; roughly 84% are singletons. The data are from a study of cytomegalovirus exposure and HLA in healthy donors. Trimming cost V 3 bases and J 6 bases; bases outside gene matches: 5. Germline assignment: CDR1 SGHRS and CDR2 YFSETQ. This CDR3 region has 15 residues. Overall study results and limits: Rare sequences made up most TCRs, while some public TCRs were found in many donors.

The clonotype comes from a girl aged 2 to 10 in good health and CMV-seronegative. J is TRBJ2-3 and V is TRBV5-1, with TRBD2 matching 12 bases. Sample: PBMCs. The CDR3 coding sequence is TGCGCCAGCAGCTCTAGCGGGGGGGCCGGGGATACGCAGTATTTT. Amino acids: CASSSSGGAGDTQYF.